Included here is one T cell receptor beta chain sequence, with context. Per the original data handling: From reference gene primer amplification, estimates of nucleated cell counts were derived. Using immunoSEQ multiplex PCR, the repertoire was profiled, and TCRdb retains in-frame clones only, with some absent. V and J calls plus clone size are reproduced from that table; the DNA served to infer D and trimming. The sample records about 86,000 clones, 70% to 85% being singletons. These data come from a study of blood T cell repertoires in COVID-19. Source material: peripheral blood. This receptor was taken from a man between 65 and 79 years old with acute or convalescent COVID-19.

Here the CDR3 reads CASSPGTGVLDTQYF. In nucleotides, the CDR3 is TGTGCCAGCAGCCCCGGGACAGGGGTCCTGGATACGCAGTATTTT. This chain uses TRBV7-9 with TRBJ2-3; 10 bases agree with TRBD1. The CDR3 extends over 15 amino acids. V shed 5 bases, J shed 6 bases, and the junction held 8 bases outside the gene matches. CDR1 and CDR2 from the germline V gene are SEHNR and FQNEAQ (reference sequence).